These 17 T cell receptor beta chains share one sample of origin, sequenced in a study of T-cell memory formation after mild COVID-19. TCRdb redid the calling of the 5' RACE reads with MiXCR, one entry per CDR3 protein. This sample has approximately 270,000 distinct CDR3 sequences, with about 17% found just once. The sample was PBMCs or a T cell subset sorted from them (not recorded which). The receptors shown here come from a man aged 18-30 years who had mild COVID-19 (a few samples of this study predate the infection). Cell type and time point are not known.

The V call is TRBV6-2 or TRBV6-3, the J call TRBJ1-1, with unresolved D. This CDR3 has 16 amino acids. Germline lookup yields CDR1 MNHEY and CDR2 SVGEGT. V lost 6 bases and J 1 base, leaving 18 bases between the germline ends. Written as DNA, the CDR3 is TGTGCCAGCAGGGGCGTAGCCAGGCTGGGGAACACTGAAGCTTTCTTT. Amino acid sequence: CASRGVARLGNTEAFF.

This clonotype was observed a few times. The rearrangement joins TRBV29-1 to TRBJ1-2; a weak D match, TRBD1 (5 bases). CDR1 and CDR2 (germline): SQVTM, ANQGSEA. With 4 bases removed from V and 4 bases from J, the gap between germline ends came to 13 bases. The CDR3 totals 13 residues. The CDR3 loop is CSVVLGEAYGYTF. In DNA, the CDR3 is TGCAGCGTTGTATTAGGGGAGGCCTATGGCTACACCTTC.

Only a few counts were recorded for this clonotype. The rearrangement uses TRBV6-1 and TRBJ2-7; 7 nucleotides match TRBD2. The germline V gene has CDR1 MNHNS and CDR2 SASEGT. With V trimmed by 0 bases and J by 7 bases, 12 bases remained unmatched. This CDR3 is 16 amino acids long. In DNA, the CDR3 is TGTGCCAGCAGTGAAGCGGGAAGCGGGGTGGGTCTGGAGCAGTACTTC. Protein sequence: CASSEAGSGVGLEQYF.

The J gene is TRBJ2-5, the V gene TRBV25-1, with D perhaps TRBD1 or TRBD2 (5 bases each). Germline values: CDR1 MGHDK, CDR2 SYGVNS. With 7 bases removed from V and 4 bases from J, the gap between germline ends came to 25 bases. The CDR3 runs 17 residues. The CDR3 spells CASTQARDPVLVETQYF. The CDR3 DNA is TGTGCCAGCACCCAGGCCAGGGACCCGGTCCTGGTAGAGACCCAGTACTTC.

This clonotype has a handful of counts. The rearrangement uses TRBV3-1 and TRBJ2-2, with D perhaps matching TRBD1 or TRBD2 (5 bases each). V was cut by 4 bases and J by 6 bases, with 24 bases left in between. This CDR3 spans 18 amino acids. Germline V gives CDR1 LGHDT, CDR2 YNNKEL (reference sequence). CDR3: CASSPVTGAPLSPGELFF. The CDR3, as DNA: TGTGCCAGCAGCCCGGTAACCGGGGCCCCTTTAAGTCCCGGGGAGCTGTTTTTT.

This clonotype was counted only a few times. This chain joins TRBV4-3 and TRBJ2-1; D is perhaps TRBD1 (5 bases). In germline, CDR1 is LGHNA, CDR2 YSLEER. The CDR3 is made up of 15 amino acids. V was shortened by 3 bases and J by 0 bases, with 9 bases between the two germline ends. The DNA of the CDR3 is TGCGCCAGCAGCCAGGGGCACTACTCCTACAATGAGCAGTTCTTC. Translation gives CASSQGHYSYNEQFF.

The V gene is TRBV3-1, the J gene TRBJ2-3; D is possibly TRBD1 (6 bases). The V and J ends lost 1 base and 3 bases respectively, with 26 bases between them. Germline CDR1 is LGHDT and CDR2 is YNNKEL (reference sequence). The CDR3 sequence is 20 residues long. As DNA, the CDR3 is TGTGCCAGCAGCCAAGGGGCCCCTTTCGAAAACAGGGCGCCAACAGATACGCAGTATTTT. It yields the protein CASSQGAPFENRAPTDTQYF.

This clonotype showed up just a few times. The V and J genes are TRBV7-6 and TRBJ2-5; possibly TRBD2 for D (5 bases). From germline, CDR1 is SGHVS and CDR2 FNYEAQ. The germline V and J ends were trimmed by 1 base and 0 bases, with 12 bases remaining between them. The CDR3 covers 16 residues. The CDR3 region has the DNA TGTGCCAGCAGCTTAGTTCTGGACTTGTACCAAGAGACCCAGTACTTC. As protein: CASSLVLDLYQETQYF.

In this sample, this clonotype turned up a few times. For the CDR3, the DNA is TGCGCCAGCAGCCAAGATTTTCCCGACGATGAAAAACTGTTTTTT. Its protein product is CASSQDFPDDEKLFF. This chain links TRBV4-3 with TRBJ1-4; D gene unclear. V dropped 0 bases and J dropped 6 bases, with 11 bases sitting between them. Germline-derived CDR1 and CDR2 are LGHNA and YSLEER. CDR3 length: 15 amino acids.

The chain employs TRBV12-3 or TRBV12-4 and TRBJ2-1; 8 positions agree with TRBD2. CDR3 size: 13 residues. J was trimmed by 7 bases and V by 7 bases; bases with no gene match: 6. CDR3 coding DNA: TGTGCCAGCACCCCGGGAGGGCCGAATGAGCAGTTCTTC. This sequence encodes CASTPGGPNEQFF.

The chain couples TRBV5-1 to TRBJ2-2; TRBD1 matches at 8 bases. The germline V gene has CDR1 SGHRS and CDR2 YFSETQ. CDR3 length: 15 residues. V lost 3 bases, J lost 2 bases, and 3 bases stayed unmatched. The CDR3 DNA reads as TGCGCCAGCAGCTGGGGACAGGTTAACACCGGGGAGCTGTTTTTT. Amino acid sequence: CASSWGQVNTGELFF.

This clonotype was picked up a small number of times. The V gene is TRBV4-3, the J gene TRBJ2-7; D unclear. V was pared by 1 base and J by 0 bases, with 10 bases between. Germline lookup yields CDR1 LGHNA and CDR2 YSLEER. This CDR3 spans 15 amino acids. CDR3 protein: CASSQVADFSYEQYF. DNA for the CDR3: TGCGCCAGCAGCCAAGTTGCGGATTTCTCCTACGAGCAGTACTTC.

This clonotype came up a few times. CDR3: CASSLDFGSAFF. CDR3 DNA: TGTGCCAGCAGCTTAGATTTCGGGTCAGCTTTCTTT. The genes are TRBV7-2 and TRBJ1-1; D is unclear. The CDR3 has 12 residues. The germline V gene has CDR1 SGHTA and CDR2 FQGNSA. The V gene lost 1 base and the J gene lost 10 bases, with 10 bases spanning the gap.

In its sample, this clonotype was seen a few times. This sequence joins TRBV9 and TRBJ2-2, with D uncertain. Trimming pared 1 base from V and 5 bases from J, leaving 15 bases between. The CDR3 consists of 16 residues. CDR1 SGDLS and CDR2 YYNGEE come from the germline V gene. The chain's CDR3 is CASSVSPYSWTGELFF. In DNA, the CDR3 is TGTGCCAGCAGCGTATCCCCCTATAGTTGGACCGGGGAGCTGTTTTTT.

Ten or more counts support this clonotype. The V call is TRBV3-1, the J call TRBJ2-2; 11 bases align to TRBD2. CDR1 is LGHDT and CDR2 is YNNKEL in the germline V gene (reference sequence). With V trimmed by 4 bases and J by 4 bases, 5 bases remained unmatched. The CDR3 sequence is 16 residues long. The CDR3, as DNA: TGTGCCAGCAGCCTCGGACTAGCGGGCCGCACCGGGGAGCTGTTTTTT. Amino acid sequence: CASSLGLAGRTGELFF.

This clonotype was counted a few times. V and J are TRBV29-1 and TRBJ2-4, with 11 positions matching TRBD2. The CDR3 spans 18 residues. J gave up 2 bases and V 6 bases, and 15 bases lay outside the gene matches. Germline-derived CDR1 and CDR2 are SQVTM and ANQGSEA. In DNA form, the CDR3 reads TGCAGCGTGGCCGGGGGTAGCGGGGGGGCCGCGTCCAAAAACATTCAGTACTTC. Its protein product is CSVAGGSGGAASKNIQYF. The full variable domain, completed using reference TRBV29-1 and TRBJ2-4, is SAVISQKPSRDICQRGTSLTIQCQVDSQVTMMFWYRQQPGQSLTLIATANQGSEATYESGFVIDKFPISRPNLTFSTLTVSNMSPEDSSIYLCSVAGGSGGAASKNIQYFGAGTRLSVL.

A few counts support this clonotype. The V gene is TRBV5-1, the J gene TRBJ1-1, with TRBD1 as a possible D gene (5 bases). CDR1 is SGHRS, CDR2 YFSETQ, per germline. Trimming removed 3 bases from V and 4 bases from J, with 10 bases in between. The CDR3 spans 13 residues. The CDR3 protein is CASSWDVGTEAFF. The CDR3 DNA follows: TGCGCCAGCAGCTGGGACGTTGGCACTGAAGCTTTCTTT.